This T cell receptor (beta chain) was profiled in a study of tumor-infiltrating lymphocytes in primary liver carcinoma. Study-level findings and limits: A significantly higher top-250-clone fraction was recorded for tumors than for blood (p = 0.039).

This clonotype was recorded only once. Its antigen is currently unknown. This could be a read error, since a much larger clone is one nucleotide away. Unsorted bulk tissue of roughly 18-32 mg yielded co-extracted RNA and DNA. Separate regions, five per tumor, were sampled. A primer in the constant region served to generate TCR beta cDNA from 500 to 600 ng of total RNA. The TCR beta library was amplified through three nested multiplex PCR rounds in a modified ARM-PCR procedure. TCRdb used MiXCR to reprocess the multiplex PCR reads, holding one entry per CDR3 protein. Of 95,000 to 150,000 distinct CDR3 sequences listed, approximately 70% are singletons. The source of this sequence is a woman aged 55-70 years with primary liver carcinoma and hepatitis B virus infection. Source material: liver tumor tissue from sampling region 1. The subset: tumor region T1, superior pole.

The CDR3 protein is CASSSERGPNEEFF. The CDR3 nucleotides are TGTGCCAGCAGCTCGGAACGGGGACCCAATGAGGAGTTCTTC. V is TRBV5-4 and J is TRBJ2-1; D tentatively fits TRBD1 or TRBD2 (5 bases each). The CDR3 totals 14 residues. The V gene's germline CDR1 is SGHNT and CDR2 YYREEE (reference sequence).